This T cell receptor (beta chain) appears in the sequencing data of a study of blood T cells in healthy people across ages. There are many counts of this clonotype. Sample-barcoded 5' priming and a J-beta primer mix drove a second PCR of roughly 6 to 12 cycles. TCRdb re-derived calls from the 5' RACE reads in MiXCR, one entry per CDR3 protein. The sample includes under 850,000 distinct CDR3 sequences, 35% to 40% of them seen just once. V lost 0 bases and J lost 10, with 18 bases in between. CDR1 SGHRS and CDR2 YFSETQ come from the germline V gene. CDR3 length equals 15 residues. This TCR derives from a man between 18 and 35 years old in good health. Specimen: blood. This rearrangement joins TRBV5-1 to TRBJ2-3, with D perhaps TRBD1 (6 bases). The CDR3 nucleotides read TGCGCCAGCAGCTTGGGACAGGCCCTTTCTAGAGCGCAGTATTTT. The encoded protein is CASSLGQALSRAQYF.